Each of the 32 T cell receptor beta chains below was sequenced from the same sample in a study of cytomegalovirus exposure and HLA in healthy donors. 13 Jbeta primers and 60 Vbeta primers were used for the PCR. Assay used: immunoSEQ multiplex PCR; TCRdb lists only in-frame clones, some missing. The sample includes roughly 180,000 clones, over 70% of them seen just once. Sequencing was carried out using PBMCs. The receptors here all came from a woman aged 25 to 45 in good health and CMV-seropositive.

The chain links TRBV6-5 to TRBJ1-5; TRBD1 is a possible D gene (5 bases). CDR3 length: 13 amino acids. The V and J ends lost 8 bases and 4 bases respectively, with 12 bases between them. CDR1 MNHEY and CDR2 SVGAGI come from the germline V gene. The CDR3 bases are TGTGCCAGCCAGGGCGCGCGGAATCAGCCCCAGCATTTT. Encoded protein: CASQGARNQPQHF.

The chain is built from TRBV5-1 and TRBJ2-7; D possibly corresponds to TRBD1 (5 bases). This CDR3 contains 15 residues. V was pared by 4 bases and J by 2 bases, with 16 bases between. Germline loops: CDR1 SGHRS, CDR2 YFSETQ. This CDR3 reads CASSPDTSKTYEQYF. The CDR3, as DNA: TGCGCCAGCAGCCCGGACACCTCGAAGACCTACGAGCAGTACTTC.

The CDR3 reads CASRGQILSTDTQYF. The CDR3 region has the DNA TGTGCCAGCAGGGGACAGATACTTAGCACAGATACGCAGTATTTT. This chain joins TRBV6-6 and TRBJ2-3; 7 bases are a match to TRBD1. Trimming removed 6 bases from V and 0 bases from J; junction bases left unmatched: 6. Per the germline V gene, CDR1 is MNHNY and CDR2 is SVGAGI (reference sequence). The CDR3 is 15 amino acids.

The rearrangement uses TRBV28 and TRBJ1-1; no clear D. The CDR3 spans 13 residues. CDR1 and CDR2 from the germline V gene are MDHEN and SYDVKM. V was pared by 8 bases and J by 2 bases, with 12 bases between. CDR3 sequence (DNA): TGTGCCAGCCTGAAACGCAGTAACACTGAAGCTTTCTTT. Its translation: CASLKRSNTEAFF. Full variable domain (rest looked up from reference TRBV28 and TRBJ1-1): DVKVTQSSRYLVKRTGEKVFLECVQDMDHENMFWYRQDPGLGLRLIYFSYDVKMKEKGDIPEGYSVSREKKERFSLILESASTNQTSMYLCASLKRSNTEAFFGQGTRLTVV.

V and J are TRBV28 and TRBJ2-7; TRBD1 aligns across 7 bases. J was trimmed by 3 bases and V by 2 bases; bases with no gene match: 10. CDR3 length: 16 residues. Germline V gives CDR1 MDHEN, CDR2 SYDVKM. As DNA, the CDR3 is TGTGCCAGCAGTTTAGGGACAGTGCCTTTGAGCTACGAGCAGTACTTC. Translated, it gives CASSLGTVPLSYEQYF.

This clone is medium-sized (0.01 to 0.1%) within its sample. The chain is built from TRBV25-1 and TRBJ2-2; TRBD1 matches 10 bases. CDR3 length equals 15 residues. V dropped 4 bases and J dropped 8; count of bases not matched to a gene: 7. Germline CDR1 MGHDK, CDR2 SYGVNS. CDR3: CASSGGQGEVGELFF. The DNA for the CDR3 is TGTGCCAGCAGTGGCGGACAGGGGGAGGTGGGGGAGCTGTTTTTT.

CDR3 nucleotide sequence: TGTGCCAGCAGCGGTGGAGTGGAGACCGGGGAGCTGTTTTTT. It translates to CASSGGVETGELFF. This sequence joins TRBV28 and TRBJ2-2; unclear D gene. This CDR3 is built from 14 residues. Looked up from germline, CDR1 is MDHEN and CDR2 is SYDVKM. The V end lost 6 bases, the J end lost 5 bases, and 13 bases lay between the germline ends.

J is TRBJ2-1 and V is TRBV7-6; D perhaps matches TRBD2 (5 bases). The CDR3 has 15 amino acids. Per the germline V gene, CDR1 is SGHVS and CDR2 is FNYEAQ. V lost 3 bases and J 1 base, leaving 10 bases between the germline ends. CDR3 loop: CASSFLAMSYNEQFF. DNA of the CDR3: TGTGCCAGCAGCTTTCTAGCTATGTCCTACAATGAGCAGTTCTTC.

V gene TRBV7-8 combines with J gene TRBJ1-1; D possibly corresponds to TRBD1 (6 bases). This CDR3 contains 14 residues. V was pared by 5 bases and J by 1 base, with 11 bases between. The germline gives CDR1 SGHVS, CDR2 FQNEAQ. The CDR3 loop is CASSLGQSNTEAFF. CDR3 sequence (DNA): TGTGCCAGCAGCCTGGGACAATCGAACACTGAAGCTTTCTTT.

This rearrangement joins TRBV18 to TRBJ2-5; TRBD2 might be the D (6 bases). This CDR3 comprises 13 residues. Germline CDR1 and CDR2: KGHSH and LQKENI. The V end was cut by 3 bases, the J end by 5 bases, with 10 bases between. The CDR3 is CASSPDYSETQYF. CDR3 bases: TGTGCCAGCTCACCGGACTATTCCGAGACCCAGTACTTC. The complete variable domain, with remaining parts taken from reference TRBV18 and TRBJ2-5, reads NAGVMQNPRHLVRRRGQEARLRCSPMKGHSHVYWYRQLPEEGLKFMVYLQKENIIDESGMPKERFSAEFPKEGPSILRIQQVVRGDSAAYFCASSPDYSETQYFGPGTRLLVL.

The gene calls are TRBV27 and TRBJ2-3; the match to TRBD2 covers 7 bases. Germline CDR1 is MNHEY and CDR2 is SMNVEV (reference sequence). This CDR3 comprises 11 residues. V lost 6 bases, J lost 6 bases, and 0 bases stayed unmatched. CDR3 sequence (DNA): TGTGCCAGCAGGCGGGGGGATACGCAGTATTTT. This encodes CASRRGDTQYF.

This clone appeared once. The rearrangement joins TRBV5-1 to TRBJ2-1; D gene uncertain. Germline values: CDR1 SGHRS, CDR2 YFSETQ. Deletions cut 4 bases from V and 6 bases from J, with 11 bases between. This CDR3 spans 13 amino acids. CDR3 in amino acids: CASSVSQFNEQFF. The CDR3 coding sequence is TGCGCCAGCAGCGTCAGTCAGTTCAATGAGCAGTTCTTC.

The CDR3 DNA follows: TGTGCCAGCAGTGAGGGTTGGGGGCGCGAGACCCAGTACTTC. It encodes CASSEGWGRETQYF. The chain uses TRBV6-1 and TRBJ2-5; weak D call: TRBD1 (6 bases). The CDR3 totals 14 residues. Germline CDR1 is MNHNS and CDR2 is SASEGT. Trimming left V 3 bases short and J 5 bases short, with 13 bases between.

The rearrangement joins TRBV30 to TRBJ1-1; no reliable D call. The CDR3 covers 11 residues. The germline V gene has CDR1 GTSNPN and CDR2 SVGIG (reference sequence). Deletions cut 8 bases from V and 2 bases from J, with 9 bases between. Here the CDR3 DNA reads TGTGCCCACAGAAGAAACACTGAAGCTTTCTTT. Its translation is CAHRRNTEAFF.

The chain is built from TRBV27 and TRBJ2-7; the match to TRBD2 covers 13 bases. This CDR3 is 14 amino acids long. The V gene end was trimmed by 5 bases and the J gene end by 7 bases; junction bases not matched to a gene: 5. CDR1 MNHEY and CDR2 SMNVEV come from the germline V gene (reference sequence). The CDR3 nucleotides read TGTGCCAGCAGTGATGGGACTAGCGGGAAAGAGCAGTACTTC. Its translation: CASSDGTSGKEQYF.

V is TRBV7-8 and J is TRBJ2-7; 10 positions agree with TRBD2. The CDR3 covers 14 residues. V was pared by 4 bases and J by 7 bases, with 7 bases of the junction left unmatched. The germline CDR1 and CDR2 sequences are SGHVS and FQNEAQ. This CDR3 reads CASSWTSGAPEQYF. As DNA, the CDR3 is TGTGCCAGCAGCTGGACTAGCGGCGCCCCTGAGCAGTACTTC.

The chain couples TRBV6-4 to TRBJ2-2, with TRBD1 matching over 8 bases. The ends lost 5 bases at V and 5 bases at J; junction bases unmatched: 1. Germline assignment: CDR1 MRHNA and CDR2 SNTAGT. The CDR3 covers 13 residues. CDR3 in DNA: TGTGCCAGCAGTAGACAGGGGACCGGGGAGCTGTTTTTT. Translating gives CASSRQGTGELFF.

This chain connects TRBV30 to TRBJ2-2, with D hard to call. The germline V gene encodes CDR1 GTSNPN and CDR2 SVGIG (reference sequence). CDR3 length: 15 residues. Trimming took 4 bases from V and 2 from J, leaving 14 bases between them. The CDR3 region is CAWNQAPINTGELFF. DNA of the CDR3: TGTGCCTGGAACCAGGCACCCATAAACACCGGGGAGCTGTTTTTT.

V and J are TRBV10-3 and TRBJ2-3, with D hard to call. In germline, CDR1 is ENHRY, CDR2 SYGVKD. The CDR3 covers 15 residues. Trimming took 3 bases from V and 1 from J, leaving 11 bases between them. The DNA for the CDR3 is TGTGCCATCAGTGACGGTGATTCTGGCACAGATACGCAGTATTTT. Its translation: CAISDGDSGTDTQYF.

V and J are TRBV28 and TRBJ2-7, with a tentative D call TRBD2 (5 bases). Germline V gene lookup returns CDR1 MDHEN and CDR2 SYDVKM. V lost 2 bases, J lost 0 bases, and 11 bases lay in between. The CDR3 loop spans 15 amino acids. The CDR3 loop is CASSLPAGSSYEQYF. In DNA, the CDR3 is TGTGCCAGCAGTTTACCGGCGGGTAGCTCCTACGAGCAGTACTTC.

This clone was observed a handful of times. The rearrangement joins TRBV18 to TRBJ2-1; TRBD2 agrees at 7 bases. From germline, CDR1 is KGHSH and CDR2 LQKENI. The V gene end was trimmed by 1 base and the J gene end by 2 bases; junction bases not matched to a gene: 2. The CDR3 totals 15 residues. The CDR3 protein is CASSPRSGAYNEQFF. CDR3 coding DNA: TGTGCCAGCTCACCACGCAGCGGGGCCTACAATGAGCAGTTCTTC.

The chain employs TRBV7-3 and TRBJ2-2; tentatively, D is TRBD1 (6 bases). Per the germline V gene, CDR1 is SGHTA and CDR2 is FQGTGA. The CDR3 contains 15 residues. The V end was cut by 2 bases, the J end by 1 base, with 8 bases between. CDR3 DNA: TGTGCCAGCAGCTTACTACAGGGGAACACCGGGGAGCTGTTTTTT. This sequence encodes CASSLLQGNTGELFF.

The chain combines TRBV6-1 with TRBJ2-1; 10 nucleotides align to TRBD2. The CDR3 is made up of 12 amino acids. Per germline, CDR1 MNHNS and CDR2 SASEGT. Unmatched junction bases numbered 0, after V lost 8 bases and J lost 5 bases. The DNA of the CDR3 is TGTGCCAGCGGACTAGCGGACAATGAGCAGTTCTTC. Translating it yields CASGLADNEQFF.

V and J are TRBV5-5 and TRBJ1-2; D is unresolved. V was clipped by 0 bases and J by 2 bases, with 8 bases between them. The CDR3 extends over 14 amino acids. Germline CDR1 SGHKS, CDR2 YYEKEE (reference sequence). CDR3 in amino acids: CASSLELYNYGYTF. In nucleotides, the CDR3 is TGTGCCAGCAGCTTGGAGCTCTACAACTATGGCTACACCTTC. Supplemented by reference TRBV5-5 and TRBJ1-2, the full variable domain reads DAGVTQSPTHLIKTRGQQVTLRCSPISGHKSVSWYQQVLGQGPQFIFQYYEKEERGRGNFPDRFSARQFPNYSSELNVNALLLGDSALYLCASSLELYNYGYTFGSGTRLTVV.

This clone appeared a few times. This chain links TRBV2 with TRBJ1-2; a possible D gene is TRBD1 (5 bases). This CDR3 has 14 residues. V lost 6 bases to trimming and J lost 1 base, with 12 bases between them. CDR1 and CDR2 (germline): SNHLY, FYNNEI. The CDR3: CASRPGTHNYGYTF. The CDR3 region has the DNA TGTGCCAGCAGGCCCGGGACTCATAACTATGGCTACACCTTC.

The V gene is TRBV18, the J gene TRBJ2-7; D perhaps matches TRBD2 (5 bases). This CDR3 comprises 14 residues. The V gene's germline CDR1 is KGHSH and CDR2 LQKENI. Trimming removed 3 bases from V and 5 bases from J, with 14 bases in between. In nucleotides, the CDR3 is TGTGCCAGCTCACCGAACGGGGTGGGCCACGAGCAGTACTTC. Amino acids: CASSPNGVGHEQYF.

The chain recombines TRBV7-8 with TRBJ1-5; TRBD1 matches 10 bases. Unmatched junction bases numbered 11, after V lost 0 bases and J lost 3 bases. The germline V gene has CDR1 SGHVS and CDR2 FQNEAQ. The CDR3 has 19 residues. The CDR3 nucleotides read TGTGCCAGCAGCTTAGCGGTTTGGACAGGGGGAGGTTTCAATCAGCCCCAGCATTTT. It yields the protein CASSLAVWTGGGFNQPQHF.

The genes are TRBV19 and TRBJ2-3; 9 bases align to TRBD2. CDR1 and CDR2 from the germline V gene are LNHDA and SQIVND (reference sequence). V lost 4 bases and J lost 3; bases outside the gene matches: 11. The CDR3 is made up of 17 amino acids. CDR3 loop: CASSTPPASGETDTQYF. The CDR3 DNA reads TGTGCCAGTAGTACCCCTCCGGCTAGCGGGGAGACAGATACGCAGTATTTT.

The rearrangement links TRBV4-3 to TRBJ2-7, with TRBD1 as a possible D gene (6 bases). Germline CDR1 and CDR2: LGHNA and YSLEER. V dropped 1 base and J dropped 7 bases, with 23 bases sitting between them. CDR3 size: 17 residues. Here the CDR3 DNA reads TGCGCCAGCAGCCAAGGTGGGGGCAGTTCCTACTTGGGGGAGCAGTACTTC. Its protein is CASSQGGGSSYLGEQYF.

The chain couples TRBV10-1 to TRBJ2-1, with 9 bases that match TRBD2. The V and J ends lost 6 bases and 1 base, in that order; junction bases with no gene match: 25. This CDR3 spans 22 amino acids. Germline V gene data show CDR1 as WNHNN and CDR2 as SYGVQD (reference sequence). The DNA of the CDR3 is TGCGCCAGCAGCCTCCCGGTGGGAGCGGGAGGTTGGGGGATAGAGTCCTACAATGAGCAGTTCTTC. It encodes CASSLPVGAGGWGIESYNEQFF.

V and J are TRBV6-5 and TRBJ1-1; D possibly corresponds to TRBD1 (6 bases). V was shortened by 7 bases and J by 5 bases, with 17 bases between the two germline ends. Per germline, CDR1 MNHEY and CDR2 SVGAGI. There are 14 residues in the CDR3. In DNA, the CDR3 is TGTGCCAGCACTAAGGGGGGGGGTGGAACTGAAGCTTTCTTT. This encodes CASTKGGGGTEAFF.

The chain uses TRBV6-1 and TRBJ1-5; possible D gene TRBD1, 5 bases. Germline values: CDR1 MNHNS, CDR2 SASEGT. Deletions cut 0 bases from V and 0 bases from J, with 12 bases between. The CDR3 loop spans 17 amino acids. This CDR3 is CASSEAGWGPSNQPQHF. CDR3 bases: TGTGCCAGCAGTGAAGCAGGCTGGGGCCCTAGCAATCAGCCCCAGCATTTT.